A single TCR beta chain is shown here with its context. No antigen is known for it. It has no much larger one-base neighbor in the sample; base qualities were not kept. Per the germline V gene, SNHLY is the CDR1 and FYNNEI is the CDR2. V has 7 bases trimmed and J has 6 bases trimmed; junction bases matching no gene number 7. The CDR3 spans 14 residues, from the cysteine through the phenylalanine. Just CDR3 DNA is preserved here, 42 bases in frame from base 1. The sample is drawn from a study of T cell responses to AZD1222 COVID-19 vaccine (dated by TCRdb to 2020 to 2023). Broadly, across the study: A total of 230 to 250 trial participants underwent TCR sequencing, of whom approximately 200 had received two doses of AZD1222 and some 26 had received two doses of the MenACWY control vaccine. Enrollment into the trials was organized by age into subgroups of 18-55, 56-69 and 70-plus years, and those subgroups contained approximately 150, 30 and 60 TCR-sequenced participants, respectively.

The CDR3 regions of human TCRbeta chains were subjected to immunosequencing. Regarding the original processing steps: TCRs in the repertoires were matched against a reference library of SARS-CoV-2-specific TCRs that had been generated with the MIRA antigen-specificity platform. Breadth was defined as the fraction of unique TCRs that were SARS-CoV-2-associated, and depth was defined as the fraction of total T cells that were SARS-CoV-2-associated. Using the MIRA data, each spike-specific TCR was mapped to the spike region that the TCR reacts to and placed in a CD4 or CD8 class. Log10-transformed breadth and depth values were compared by one-way ANOVA with Sidak's multiple comparisons tests. The source is immuneACCESS, and TCRdb retained only in-frame sequences with V and J called. Part of the clones is not carried over; for the studies checked, unresolved V genes explain less than half of this, and the remainder is unexplained. Clonal size and the V and J genes are those of that table, whereas D and trimming came from the DNA. This sample gives about 120,000 clones in total; approximately 86% of them show up just once. Of the sample, about 2.5% is held by the ten largest clones.

The investigation overall reported the following: Because no day 14 peak-response samples were available, the repertoires could be characterized only after the peak T cell response. Reportedly, almost half of the unique spike-specific TCRs recognized epitopes lying outside the regions that are mutated in the B.1.351 and B.1.1.7 variants. Vaccine-associated CD4 TCRs spanned the whole spike protein, with dominant responses in regions 160-218 and 743-854. After two AZD1222 doses, both the breadth and the depth of spike-specific TCRs were significantly higher than at day 0 and than in MenACWY recipients. Participants were mostly white British, with more females than males. The authors suggested clonal diversity may have been underestimated. The 56-69-year group was small, and its depth increase did not reach significance, likely because of low power. Only 5 to 7 AZD1222 recipients were SARS-CoV-2 seropositive at baseline, limiting conclusions about previously exposed vaccinees.

The meaning of the sample's time point label: about 28 days (+/-7) after the second vaccine dose. AZD1222 recipients with second doses at about 4 weeks or about 12 weeks were pooled, because spike-specific TCR depth and breadth did not differ between schedules. Samples from vaccinated people were obtained from the UK trials COV001 and COV002, which included a single-blind randomized controlled phase 2/3 trial of AZD1222 (ChAdOx1 nCoV-19) in healthy adults. Trial participant PBMC samples were collected at day 0 and day 28 after the second dose for TCRbeta chain sequencing. The chain joins TRBV2 to TRBJ1-2, with 11 bases aligning to TRBD1. The sample was peripheral blood, taken 28 days after the second AZD1222 dose. This TCR was recovered from an adult who received the AZD1222 COVID-19 vaccine. The nucleotides read TGTGCCAGCAACGACGGACAGGGGGCGCATGGCTACACCTTC. Translated, this is CASNDGQGAHGYTF.